What follows are 7 T cell receptor beta chains derived from one specimen sequenced in a study of cytomegalovirus exposure and HLA in healthy donors. PCR primers comprised 60 Vbeta and 13 Jbeta primers. The table came from immunoSEQ multiplex PCR; TCRdb's copy has only in-frame clones and leaves some out. Among tens of thousands of clones listed, more than 70% were seen once. Material for sequencing was PBMCs. These receptors all come from a woman aged 40 to 49 in good health and CMV-seropositive.

The genes are TRBV27 and TRBJ2-5, with 8 bases fitting TRBD2. The V and J ends lost 8 bases and 5 bases, in that order; junction bases with no gene match: 7. Germline V gene data show CDR1 as MNHEY and CDR2 as SMNVEV (reference sequence). The CDR3 runs 13 residues. The CDR3 sequence is CASWTGGQETQYF. CDR3 nucleotides: TGTGCCAGCTGGACGGGGGGGCAGGAGACCCAGTACTTC.

This chain links TRBV28 with TRBJ1-2, with 8 nucleotides matching TRBD1. CDR1 and CDR2 from the germline V gene are MDHEN and SYDVKM. The V segment lost 5 bases and the J segment 4 bases; nucleotides outside the gene matches: 6. This CDR3 has 14 residues. CDR3 nucleotides: TGTGCCAGCAGTCCCCGGGACAGGCCCTATGGCTACACCTTC. Translated: CASSPRDRPYGYTF.

The chain has TRBV11-3 and TRBJ1-2, with D tentatively TRBD1 (5 bases). The V and J ends lost 5 bases and 6 bases respectively, with 16 bases between them. CDR3 size: 14 residues. From germline, CDR1 is SGHNT and CDR2 YENEEA. CDR3 region: CASSHTWSGNGYTF. The CDR3 nucleotides read TGTGCCAGCAGCCACACGTGGTCAGGGAATGGCTACACCTTC.

This clone was seen a few times. The gene calls are TRBV2 and TRBJ1-5; D gene uncertain. This CDR3 has 14 residues. V gave up 5 bases and J gave up 2 bases, with 10 bases separating them. Germline V lookup: CDR1 SNHLY, CDR2 FYNNEI. The CDR3 region has the DNA TGTGCCAGCAGTAACGTCGGTGGCAATCAGCCCCAGCATTTT. Translating it yields CASSNVGGNQPQHF.

The gene calls are TRBV5-4 and TRBJ1-2; 9 nucleotides align to TRBD1. Germline loops: CDR1 SGHNT, CDR2 YYREEE (reference sequence). V was pared by 4 bases and J by 4 bases, with 8 bases of the junction left unmatched. The CDR3 loop spans 15 amino acids. CDR3 loop: CASSPRTGDGYGYTF. CDR3 sequence (DNA): TGTGCCAGCAGCCCCCGGACAGGGGACGGCTATGGCTACACCTTC.

CDR3 nucleotides: TGTGCCAGCACCCGGGTGGACAGGGTTTTCGATGAGCAGTTCTTC. This codes for CASTRVDRVFDEQFF. The V and J genes are TRBV6-5 and TRBJ2-1; TRBD1 matches 8 bases. The CDR3 is 15 amino acids. The V gene end was trimmed by 7 bases and the J gene end by 8 bases; junction bases not matched to a gene: 13. Germline V gene lookup returns CDR1 MNHEY and CDR2 SVGAGI.

The rearrangement links TRBV27 to TRBJ1-4; 11 bases match TRBD1. V lost 6 bases and J lost 8; bases outside the gene matches: 8. This CDR3 is 15 amino acids long. Germline CDR1 and CDR2: MNHEY and SMNVEV (reference sequence). Here the CDR3 DNA reads TGTGCCAGCAGGCGGACAGGGGGCGGTGGAGAAAAACTGTTTTTT. Protein product: CASRRTGGGGEKLFF.